This T cell receptor beta chain was obtained from a study of control samples from healthy donors and cancer patients. V lost 5 bases and J lost 5, with 21 bases in between. The V gene's germline CDR1 is SGHAT and CDR2 FQNNGV. CDR3 size: 16 residues. The repertoire was sequenced with immunoSEQ multiplex PCR; TCRdb's copy has only in-frame clones and lacks some. The sample lists 160,000 or so clones; around nine tenths were seen once. The rearrangement links TRBV11-2 to TRBJ1-2; unclear D gene. Source material: blood. This TCR was recovered from a woman aged 25-40 years in good health. The CDR3 sequence: CASSTFRRTNRYGYTF. CDR3 nucleotides: TGTGCCAGCAGCACCTTCAGACGGACGAACCGATATGGCTACACCTTC.